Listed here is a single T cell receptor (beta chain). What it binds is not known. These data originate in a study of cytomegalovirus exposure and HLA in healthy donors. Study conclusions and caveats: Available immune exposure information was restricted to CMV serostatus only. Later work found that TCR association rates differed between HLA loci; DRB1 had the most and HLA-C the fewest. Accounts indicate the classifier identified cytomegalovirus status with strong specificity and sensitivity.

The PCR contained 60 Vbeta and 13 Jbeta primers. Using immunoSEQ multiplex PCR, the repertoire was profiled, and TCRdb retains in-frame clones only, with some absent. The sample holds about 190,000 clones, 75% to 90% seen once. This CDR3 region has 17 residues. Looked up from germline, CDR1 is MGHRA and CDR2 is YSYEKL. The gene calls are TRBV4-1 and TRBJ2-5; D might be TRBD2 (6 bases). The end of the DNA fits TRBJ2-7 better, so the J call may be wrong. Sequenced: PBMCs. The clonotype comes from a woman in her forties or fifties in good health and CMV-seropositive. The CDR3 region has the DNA TGCGCCAGCAGCCAAGGATCCGGGACTGAGAGCTCCTACGAGCAGTACTTC. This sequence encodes CASSQGSGTESSYEQYF.